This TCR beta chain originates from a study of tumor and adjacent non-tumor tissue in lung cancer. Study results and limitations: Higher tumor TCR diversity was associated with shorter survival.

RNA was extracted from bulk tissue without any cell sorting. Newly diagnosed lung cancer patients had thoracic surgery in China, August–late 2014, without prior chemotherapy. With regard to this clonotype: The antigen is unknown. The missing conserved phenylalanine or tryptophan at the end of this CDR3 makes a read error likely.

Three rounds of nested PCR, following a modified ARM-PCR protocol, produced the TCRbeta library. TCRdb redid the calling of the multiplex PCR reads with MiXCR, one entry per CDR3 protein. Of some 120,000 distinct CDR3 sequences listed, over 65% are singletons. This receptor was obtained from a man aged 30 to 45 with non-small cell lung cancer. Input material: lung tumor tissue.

The DNA for the CDR3 is TGCGCCAGCAGCCAAGACGAGACAGGACACACCTTCGAGCAGTACTTA. Its translation: CASSQDETGHTFEQYL. This chain connects TRBV4-1 to TRBJ2-7; possible D gene TRBD1, 6 bases. V gave up 0 bases and J gave up 6 bases, with 18 bases separating them. The CDR3 runs to 16 residues. The germline V gene has CDR1 MGHRA and CDR2 YSYEKL.